This TCR beta chain was captured by sequencing in a study of cytomegalovirus exposure and HLA in healthy donors. A multiplex PCR was run with 60 Vbeta primers and 13 Jbeta primers. Generated by immunoSEQ multiplex PCR, the TCRdb table keeps only in-frame clones and is missing some. The table shows 120,000 to 150,000 clones, with 82% occurring only once. Regarding this clone: The antigen is undetermined.

Losses at the gene ends were 4 bases for V and 2 bases for J; bases not matched to a gene: 8. Germline V lookup: CDR1 SGHRS, CDR2 YFSETQ. This CDR3 has 15 residues. General observations from the study: Per published accounts, TCR beta sequences correctly predicted the HLA-A and HLA-B alleles of most subjects.

The sequenced sample consisted of PBMCs. This clonotype was sampled from a male donor in good health and CMV-seronegative. J is TRBJ1-2 and V is TRBV5-1; 7 bases align to TRBD1. The chain's CDR3 is CASSDRQGGNYGYTF. Here the CDR3 DNA reads TGCGCCAGCAGCGATAGACAGGGTGGGAACTATGGCTACACCTTC.